The 23 T cell receptor beta chains reported below all come from one sample, sequenced in a study of follicular helper T cells after annual influenza vaccination (dated by TCRdb to the late 2010s). The time point label, as the study defines it: 2015-2016 season, 7 days after influenza vaccination. The library relied on the immunoSEQ multiplex PCR assay. Imported from immuneACCESS, the table was reduced by TCRdb to in-frame sequences with V and J called. These copies leave out some clones; in studies compared against another copy, an unresolved V gene accounts for under half, and the cause of the remainder is not known. Across this sample there are around 7,300 clones, with roughly four fifths seen only once. Of the sample, roughly 1.5% falls within the top ten clones. Sample: CXCR5- memory CD4+ T cells sorted from blood, taken 7 days after influenza vaccination. The cell subset or site label, as the study defines it: CXCR5- memory CD4 T cells. The receptor set was obtained from an adult who received the influenza vaccine.

V usage is TRBV30 and J usage is TRBJ1-2, with a possible D match to TRBD1 (5 bases). Germline CDR1 GTSNPN, CDR2 SVGIG (reference sequence). This CDR3 comprises 14 residues. Trimming took off 2 bases at V and 4 bases at J, with 14 bases between the two ends. Here the CDR3 reads CAWSPPGRSYGYTF. The CDR3 DNA reads TGTGCCTGGAGTCCGCCGGGACGGAGCTATGGCTACACCTTC. Based on the CDR3 plus reference TRBV30 and TRBJ1-2, the full variable domain is SQTIHQWPATLVQPVGSPLSLECTVEGTSNPNLYWYRQAAGRGLQLLFYSVGIGQISSEVPQNLSASRPQDRQFILSSKKLLLSDSGFYLCAWSPPGRSYGYTFGSGTRLTVV.

This clone was seen once. CDR3: CASSPLAGASDTQYF. The CDR3 region has the DNA TGTGCCAGCAGTCCGCTAGCGGGGGCTTCAGATACGCAGTATTTT. The chain recombines TRBV6-6 with TRBJ2-3; TRBD2 matches at 10 bases. This CDR3 is 15 amino acids long. J lost 4 bases, V lost 5 bases, and 6 bases had no gene match. Germline CDR1 reads MNHNY; CDR2 reads SVGAGI (reference sequence).

This chain uses TRBV5-1 with TRBJ2-5; 7 bases agree with TRBD1. Trimming took 4 bases from V and 3 from J; bases not matched to a gene: 6. Germline-derived CDR1 and CDR2 are SGHRS and YFSETQ. This CDR3 region has 14 residues. The CDR3 bases are TGCGCCAGCAGCCTACCAGGGGGAGAAGAGACCCAGTACTTC. It translates to CASSLPGGEETQYF.

The chain employs TRBV6-6 and TRBJ1-1; 8 bases align to TRBD1. After removal of 5 bases from V and 1 base from J, the junction contained 6 bases not matched to a gene. The CDR3 runs 15 residues. CDR1 is MNHNY and CDR2 is SVGAGI in the germline V gene (reference sequence). Here the CDR3 DNA reads TGTGCCAGCAGTCACAGGGGGGCACCGAACACTGAAGCTTTCTTT. Its translation: CASSHRGAPNTEAFF.

This clone appeared a few times. The V call is TRBV7-9, the J call TRBJ2-5; the D gene is possibly TRBD1 (6 bases). Germline V gene sequence: CDR1 SEHNR, CDR2 FQNEAQ (reference sequence). The CDR3 sequence is 14 residues long. V lost 6 bases and J 5 bases, leaving 16 bases between the germline ends. Here the CDR3 DNA reads TGTGCCAGCAGTTCGGACAGCCTCGGGGAGACCCAGTACTTC. It yields the protein CASSSDSLGETQYF.

This clone was counted only a few times. This chain links TRBV7-2 with TRBJ1-6; weak D call: TRBD1 (5 bases). This CDR3 is 13 amino acids long. V gave up 7 bases and J gave up 10 bases, with 14 bases separating them. Looked up from germline, CDR1 is SGHTA and CDR2 is FQGNSA. The DNA for the CDR3 is TGTGCCAGCACCCTAGGACAAGGATCACCCCTCCACTTT. Its translation is CASTLGQGSPLHF.

CDR3 sequence: CAWNRGGVYEQFF. The DNA for the CDR3 is TGTGCCTGGAACAGGGGAGGGGTCTATGAGCAGTTCTTC. The chain links TRBV30 to TRBJ2-1; D possibly matches TRBD1 or TRBD2 (7 bases each). Germline-derived CDR1 and CDR2 are GTSNPN and SVGIG (reference sequence). This CDR3 is built from 13 residues. The V end lost 4 bases, the J end lost 8 bases, and 15 bases lay between the germline ends.

The chain is built from TRBV11-2 and TRBJ2-3; D call uncertain. This CDR3 contains 12 residues. In germline, CDR1 is SGHAT, CDR2 FQNNGV. Trimming cost V 6 bases and J 0 bases, with 4 bases left between them. The CDR3 coding sequence is TGTGCCAGCAGGCAAAGCACAGATACGCAGTATTTT. It specifies CASRQSTDTQYF.

This rearrangement joins TRBV7-3 to TRBJ1-1; a possible D gene is TRBD1 (5 bases). Between the trimmed V and J ends, which lost 0 bases and 4 bases, there was a span of 6 bases. There are 13 residues in the CDR3. The germline V gene encodes CDR1 SGHTA and CDR2 FQGTGA. The CDR3 reads CASSLTGVTEAFF. As DNA, the CDR3 is TGTGCCAGCAGCTTAACAGGGGTCACTGAAGCTTTCTTT.

J is TRBJ2-3 and V is TRBV5-1; 9 nucleotides line up with TRBD2. Losses at the gene ends were 4 bases for V and 5 bases for J; bases not matched to a gene: 11. In germline, CDR1 is SGHRS, CDR2 YFSETQ. This CDR3 comprises 16 residues. The CDR3 region is CASSPDSGSGVDTQYF. In DNA, the CDR3 is TGCGCCAGCAGCCCGGATAGCGGGAGTGGGGTAGATACGCAGTATTTT. Drawing the rest from reference TRBV5-1 and TRBJ2-3, the complete variable domain is KAGVTQTPRYLIKTRGQQVTLSCSPISGHRSVSWYQQTPGQGLQFLFEYFSETQRNKGNFPGRFSGRQFSNSRSEMNVSTLELGDSALYLCASSPDSGSGVDTQYFGPGTRLTVL.

The V call is TRBV6-4, the J call TRBJ2-1; D might be TRBD2 (5 bases). CDR1 and CDR2 (germline): MRHNA, SNTAGT. There are 16 residues in the CDR3. Between the trimmed V and J ends, which lost 3 bases and 2 bases, there was a span of 14 bases. CDR3 nucleotide sequence: TGTGCCAGCAGTGAGCGGGCGATTACCCCCTACAATGAGCAGTTCTTC. This codes for CASSERAITPYNEQFF.

The CDR3 coding sequence is TGTGCCAGCAGCTTACAGGCCTTCTACAATGAGCAGTTCTTC. It specifies CASSLQAFYNEQFF. J is TRBJ2-1 and V is TRBV7-2; the D is unclear. CDR1 SGHTA and CDR2 FQGNSA come from the germline V gene. This CDR3 has 14 residues. Trimming pared 2 bases from V and 3 bases from J, leaving 8 bases between.

The V call is TRBV5-1, the J call TRBJ2-3; D perhaps matches TRBD2 (5 bases). Germline CDR1 reads SGHRS; CDR2 reads YFSETQ. Between the trimmed V and J ends, which lost 0 bases and 5 bases, there was a span of 10 bases. This CDR3 comprises 14 residues. The CDR3 region has the DNA TGCGCCAGCAGCTTGGGAGGGCCTGAAGATACGCAGTATTTT. Its translation is CASSLGGPEDTQYF.

This clone was seen only a few times. This chain links TRBV18 with TRBJ2-7; D uncertain. Germline V gene data show CDR1 as KGHSH and CDR2 as LQKENI. V was pared by 1 base and J by 5 bases, with 6 bases between. The length of the CDR3 is 12 residues. This CDR3 reads CASSPQHDEQYF. The CDR3 DNA is TGTGCCAGCTCACCACAACACGACGAGCAGTACTTC.

The chain has TRBV5-5 and TRBJ1-6; a weak D match, TRBD1 (5 bases). V lost 4 bases and J 10 bases, leaving 12 bases between the germline ends. The CDR3 is made up of 13 amino acids. Germline lookup yields CDR1 SGHKS and CDR2 YYEKEE (reference sequence). The DNA of the CDR3 is TGTGCCAGCAGCGCCGAGTGGGGCTCACCCCTCCACTTT. Translated, it gives CASSAEWGSPLHF.

V and J are TRBV2 and TRBJ2-7, with TRBD1 matching over 8 bases. After removal of 6 bases from V and 0 bases from J, the junction contained 13 bases not matched to a gene. The CDR3 extends over 17 amino acids. Germline CDR1 and CDR2: SNHLY and FYNNEI. The CDR3 protein is CASSPRATGGPSYEQYF. In nucleotides, the CDR3 is TGTGCCAGCAGCCCGCGGGCCACAGGGGGGCCCTCCTACGAGCAGTACTTC.

The chain is built from TRBV28 and TRBJ2-1, with 8 bases lining up with TRBD1. With V trimmed by 5 bases and J by 7 bases, 7 bases remained unmatched. The germline V gene has CDR1 MDHEN and CDR2 SYDVKM. CDR3 length: 14 residues. CDR3 region: CASSPTGGGNEQFF. The DNA for the CDR3 is TGTGCCAGCAGTCCCACAGGGGGTGGGAATGAGCAGTTCTTC. The variable domain in full, with the rest retrieved from reference TRBV28 and TRBJ2-1, is DVKVTQSSRYLVKRTGEKVFLECVQDMDHENMFWYRQDPGLGLRLIYFSYDVKMKEKGDIPEGYSVSREKKERFSLILESASTNQTSMYLCASSPTGGGNEQFFGPGTRLTVL.

This clone has more than one count but fewer than ten. J is TRBJ1-2 and V is TRBV21-1. TRBV21-1 is an annotated pseudogene. The CDR3 covers 13 residues. CDR3 DNA sequence: TGTGCCAGCAGCATGTTTTCTCTGATTGGCTACACCTTC. It yields the protein CASSMFSLIGYTF.

This chain links TRBV28 with TRBJ2-7; 16 bases are a match to TRBD2. This CDR3 spans 18 amino acids. CDR1 is MDHEN, CDR2 SYDVKM, per germline. V was clipped by 4 bases and J by 3 bases; unmatched bases: 9. CDR3 sequence (DNA): TGTGCCAGCAGTTCATACGGGACTAGCGGGAGGGCGGGCTACGAGCAGTACTTC. It encodes CASSSYGTSGRAGYEQYF.

J is TRBJ2-5 and V is TRBV29-1; 9 bases match TRBD1. Germline CDR1 reads SQVTM; CDR2 reads ANQGSEA. The CDR3 totals 13 residues. Trimming cost V 7 bases and J 5 bases; bases outside gene matches: 8. The CDR3 loop is CSATGGAGETQYF. The CDR3 region has the DNA TGCAGCGCTACAGGGGGCGCGGGGGAGACCCAGTACTTC.

This chain's CDR3 is CASSPYGTEKAFF. Here the CDR3 DNA reads TGTGCCAGCAGCCCGTATGGGACAGAAAAAGCTTTCTTT. The chain links TRBV7-3 to TRBJ1-1, with TRBD1 matching over 7 bases. The germline V gene encodes CDR1 SGHTA and CDR2 FQGTGA. The CDR3 loop spans 13 amino acids. V lost 5 bases, J lost 9 bases, and 9 bases stayed unmatched. The whole variable domain, filled in from reference TRBV7-3 and TRBJ1-1, reads GAGVSQTPSNKVTEKGKYVELRCDPISGHTALYWYRQSLGQGPEFLIYFQGTGAADDSGLPNDRFFAVRPEGSVSTLKIQRTERGDSAVYLCASSPYGTEKAFFGQGTRLTVV.

This chain joins TRBV7-8 and TRBJ2-1; D remains ambiguous. This CDR3 region has 15 residues. Germline CDR1 SGHVS, CDR2 FQNEAQ. Trimming shortened V by 1 base and J by 1 base, and 8 bases separated the two germline ends. The CDR3 region has the DNA TGTGCCAGCAGCTTAGGTACTCAGTCCTACAATGAGCAGTTCTTC. Translation: CASSLGTQSYNEQFF.

This clone has a handful of counts. The rearrangement uses TRBV5-1 and TRBJ2-3; the D gene is possibly TRBD1 (6 bases). V dropped 4 bases and J dropped 5 bases, with 14 bases sitting between them. Germline assignment: CDR1 SGHRS and CDR2 YFSETQ. This CDR3 has 14 residues. This chain's CDR3 is CASSQNRDGDTQYF. In nucleotides, the CDR3 is TGCGCCAGCAGCCAAAACAGGGATGGAGATACGCAGTATTTT.